A selection of T cell receptor beta chains follows, all from one sample in a study of T cell changes during pregnancy in multiple sclerosis. TCRdb's copy holds only in-frame clones and misses some; the assay was immunoSEQ multiplex PCR. The sample has some 33,000 clones; roughly 89% are singletons. The sequences come from CD8+ T cells from peripheral blood mononuclear cells, collected in the second trimester of pregnancy. These receptors came from a female donor in good health, enrolled as a control in a pregnancy study. Both conserved end residues are part of each CDR3. Each record gives: V gene, D gene, J gene, clone size, CDR3 protein, CDR3 DNA. D genes are given only for firm matches. Some rows mark clone size as missing; the rest say once, few, many or name a class of expanded clone.

>TRBV6-6|.|TRBJ1-2|.
CASSYSGSGYGYTF
TGTGCCAGCAGTTACTCCGGGTCGGGCTATGGCTACACCTTC
>TRBV7-3|TRBD1|TRBJ2-1|.
CASSGDRASSYNEQFF
TGTGCCAGCAGCGGGGACAGGGCCAGCTCCTACAATGAGCAGTTCTTC
>TRBV19|TRBD1|TRBJ2-7|.
CASSIREGGTEDYEQYF
TGTGCCAGTAGTATCCGAGAAGGTGGGACAGAAGACTACGAGCAGTACTTC
>TRBV9|TRBD1|TRBJ1-1|.
CASSAGQVDPEAFF
TGTGCCAGCAGCGCAGGACAGGTGGACCCTGAAGCTTTCTTT
>TRBV19|TRBD2|TRBJ2-7|.
CASSIGTRGGVTYEQYF
TGTGCCAGTAGTATAGGGACCCGGGGAGGGGTGACCTACGAGCAGTACTTC
>TRBV19|.|TRBJ1-1|.
CASSIEAFHTEAFF
TGTGCCAGTAGTATAGAAGCATTTCACACTGAAGCTTTCTTT
>TRBV18|.|TRBJ2-2|.
CASSPGHGPGELFF
TGTGCCAGCTCACCGGGACACGGACCCGGGGAGCTGTTTTTT
>TRBV7-3|TRBD2|TRBJ2-3|.
CASSSRGLAPDTQYF
TGTGCCAGCAGCTCAAGGGGACTAGCGCCAGATACGCAGTATTTT
>TRBV29-1|.|TRBJ2-5|.
CSVDATLQGGETQYF
TGCAGCGTTGACGCAACCCTACAGGGCGGGGAGACCCAGTACTTC
>TRBV5-4|.|TRBJ1-1|.
CASSLPGLNTEAFF
TGTGCCAGCAGCTTGCCAGGGTTAAACACTGAAGCTTTCTTT
>TRBV2|.|TRBJ2-7|.
CASTGGYEQYF
TGTGCCAGCACCGGGGGCTACGAGCAGTACTTC
>TRBV14|.|TRBJ1-4|.
CASSLGGRSPYNEKLFF
TGTGCCAGCAGCCTCGGGGGGCGCAGCCCTTATAATGAAAAACTGTTTTTT
>TRBV6-6|.|TRBJ1-3|.
CASSYYTPQGNTIYF
TGTGCCAGCAGTTACTATACACCACAGGGAAACACCATATATTTT
>TRBV7-9|.|TRBJ2-7|.
CASSTGGLGEQYF
TGTGCCAGCAGTACAGGTGGCCTCGGTGAGCAGTACTTC
>TRBV7-6|.|TRBJ2-7|.
CASSLDSSYEQYF
TGTGCCAGCAGCTTAGATTCCAGCTACGAGCAGTACTTC
>TRBV7-9|.|TRBJ1-2|.
CASSLTGGETYGYTF
TGTGCCAGCAGCTTGACAGGTGGAGAGACCTATGGCTACACCTTC
>TRBV14|TRBD2|TRBJ2-7|.
CASSPGLAGGLAGEQYF
TGTGCCAGCAGCCCTGGACTAGCGGGGGGGCTTGCGGGCGAGCAGTACTTC
>TRBV5-4|.|TRBJ2-2|.
CASSLGDRGSTGELFF
TGTGCCAGCAGCTTGGGAGATCGGGGGAGCACCGGGGAGCTGTTTTTT
>TRBV4-3|TRBD1|TRBJ2-7|.
CASSQDWGQGGNEQYF
TGCGCCAGCAGCCAAGATTGGGGACAGGGCGGGAACGAGCAGTACTTC
>TRBV7-9|TRBD1|TRBJ1-5|.
CASSRTGGSLNQPQHF
TGTGCCAGCAGCCGGACAGGGGGTTCGTTAAATCAGCCCCAGCATTTT
>TRBV27|TRBD1|TRBJ1-2|.
CASSLTGTGDGYTF
TGTGCCAGCAGTTTAACCGGGACAGGGGATGGCTACACCTTC
>TRBV4-1|TRBD2|TRBJ2-7|.
CASSQDLRLAGETYEQYF
TGCGCCAGCAGCCAAGATTTGAGGCTAGCGGGGGAAACCTACGAGCAGTACTTC
>TRBV5-1|TRBD1|TRBJ2-7|.
CASRPGQGPYEQYF
TGCGCCAGCAGACCCGGACAGGGACCCTACGAGCAGTACTTC
>TRBV15|TRBD1|TRBJ2-5|.
CATSVDTTGGDETQYF
TGTGCCACCAGCGTAGACACGACAGGGGGGGACGAGACCCAGTACTTC
>TRBV6-1|TRBD2|TRBJ2-1|.
CASSEARGWGGHEQFF
TGTGCCAGCAGTGAAGCGCGGGGTTGGGGGGGACATGAGCAGTTCTTC
>TRBV5-4|TRBD1|TRBJ2-7|.
CASSPYPGTGDYEQYF
TGTGCCAGCAGCCCATACCCCGGGACAGGGGATTACGAGCAGTACTTC
>TRBV19|.|TRBJ2-3|.
CASSIDSFTDTQYF
TGTGCCAGTAGTATTGACAGCTTCACAGATACGCAGTATTTT
>TRBV4-1|TRBD2|TRBJ2-5|medium-sized
CASSLSGGAGETQYF
TGCGCCAGCAGCCTTAGCGGGGGGGCGGGCGAGACCCAGTACTTC
>TRBV4-3|TRBD1|TRBJ1-1|once
CASSQAKPRTGGSFEAFF
TGCGCCAGCAGCCAGGCTAAACCAAGGACAGGGGGATCATTTGAAGCTTTCTTT
>TRBV19|TRBD1|TRBJ1-2|.
CASRPRGTANYGYTF
TGTGCCAGTAGGCCCCGAGGGACAGCTAACTATGGCTACACCTTC
>TRBV14|.|TRBJ2-1|.
CASSQPPGLSPDEQFF
TGTGCCAGCAGCCAACCACCAGGACTCTCCCCCGATGAGCAGTTCTTC
>TRBV27|.|TRBJ2-7|.
CASSDNNEQYF
TGTGCCAGCAGCGATAACAACGAGCAGTACTTC
>TRBV6-4|TRBD2|TRBJ2-3|.
CASSDSGGSTDTQYF
TGTGCCAGCAGTGACTCGGGGGGGAGCACAGATACGCAGTATTTT
>TRBV27|.|TRBJ1-5|once
CASSADSVNQPQHF
TGTGCCAGCAGTGCCGACAGTGTCAATCAGCCCCAGCATTTT
>TRBV6-4|TRBD1|TRBJ2-2|.
CASSDSRQGNTGELFF
TGTGCCAGCAGTGACTCGAGACAGGGGAACACCGGGGAGCTGTTTTTT
>TRBV6-4|TRBD1|TRBJ2-7|.
CATGQGDEQYF
TGTGCCACTGGACAGGGGGACGAGCAGTACTTC
>TRBV10-3|.|TRBJ1-4|.
CAISNRVRDEKLFF
TGTGCCATCAGCAACAGGGTACGGGACGAAAAACTGTTTTTT
>TRBV7-9|TRBD2|TRBJ2-1|once
CASSSSLADSYNEQFF
TGTGCCAGCAGCTCTAGCCTAGCGGACTCCTACAATGAGCAGTTCTTC
>TRBV2|.|TRBJ1-2|.
CASRGEYTF
TGTGCCAGCAGAGGGGAATACACCTTC
>TRBV27|TRBD1|TRBJ1-2|.
CASSPIDRGGGYTF
TGTGCCAGCAGTCCCATAGACAGGGGGGGCGGCTACACCTTC
>TRBV2|.|TRBJ2-3|.
CASSVPGWNTQYF
TGTGCCAGCAGTGTTCCAGGGTGGAATACGCAGTATTTT
>TRBV6-6|.|TRBJ1-3|.
CASGQDSGNTIYF
TGTGCCAGTGGACAAGACTCTGGAAACACCATATATTTT
>TRBV4-3|.|TRBJ1-1|.
CASSPHLAENTEAFF
TGCGCCAGCAGCCCTCACCTTGCGGAGAACACTGAAGCTTTCTTT
>TRBV11-2|TRBD2|TRBJ2-7|.
CASSLDNTSGGRYEQYF
TGTGCCAGCAGCTTAGACAATACTAGCGGGGGTAGGTACGAGCAGTACTTC
>TRBV27|TRBD1|TRBJ2-1|.
CASSRRTGTQNEQFF
TGTGCCAGCAGTCGGAGGACAGGGACCCAAAATGAGCAGTTCTTC
>TRBV6-4|.|TRBJ2-3|medium-sized
CASSNGQTTDTQYF
TGTGCCAGCAGTAATGGACAGACTACAGATACGCAGTATTTT
>TRBV10-3|TRBD1|TRBJ2-7|once
CAISGGGQGDYEQYF
TGTGCCATCAGTGGAGGAGGACAGGGGGACTACGAGCAGTACTTC
>TRBV4-3|TRBD1|TRBJ1-1|.
CASSQQGGNTEAFF
TGCGCCAGCAGCCAACAGGGGGGGAACACTGAAGCTTTCTTT
>TRBV12-5|TRBD2|TRBJ2-5|.
CASGLWLAGGAQETQYF
TGTGCTAGTGGTTTGTGGCTAGCGGGGGGTGCGCAAGAGACCCAGTACTTC
>TRBV19|TRBD1|TRBJ1-1|few
CASSIDQGALNEAFF
TGTGCCAGTAGTATAGATCAGGGGGCGCTAAATGAAGCTTTCTTT
>TRBV4-3|TRBD2|TRBJ2-3|once
CASSQERGGADTQYF
TGCGCCAGCAGCCAAGAGCGGGGGGGTGCAGATACGCAGTATTTT
>TRBV30|.|TRBJ2-2|.
CAWSDGTLANTGELFF
TGTGCCTGGAGTGACGGGACACTCGCGAACACCGGGGAGCTGTTTTTT
>TRBV30|.|TRBJ1-1|few
CAWSPGVGMNTEAFF
TGTGCCTGGAGTCCGGGGGTGGGGATGAACACTGAAGCTTTCTTT
>TRBV7-3|TRBD2|TRBJ2-3|once
CASSRGLAGSTDTQYF
TGTGCCAGCAGCCGCGGACTAGCGGGCAGCACAGATACGCAGTATTTT
>TRBV7-8|TRBD2|TRBJ2-7|.
CASSSLAGYYEQYF
TGTGCCAGCAGCTCGCTAGCGGGGTATTACGAGCAGTACTTC
>TRBV29-1|.|TRBJ1-5|.
CSVGYSNQPQHF
TGCAGCGTTGGTTATAGCAATCAGCCCCAGCATTTT
>TRBV7-6|TRBD1|TRBJ2-7|medium-sized
CASSSGTGVHEQYF
TGTGCCAGCAGCTCCGGGACAGGGGTCCACGAGCAGTACTTC
>TRBV4-3|TRBD1|TRBJ1-6|.
CASSLITGEHSPLHF
TGCGCCAGCAGCCTAATTACAGGGGAACATTCACCCCTCCACTTT
>TRBV7-9|.|TRBJ1-1|.
CASSLGHPTEAFF
TGTGCCAGCAGCTTAGGACACCCCACTGAAGCTTTCTTT